A selection of T cell receptor beta chains follows, all from one sample in a study of T cell repertoires in cytomegalovirus infection. TCRdb re-derived calls from the reads in MiXCR, one entry per CDR3 protein. The profile shows fewer than 1,000,000 distinct CDR3 sequences, about 33% of them singletons. Their recognized antigens are unknown. Sample: cultured CD8+ T cells from PBMCs, taken from culture after CMV antigen stimulation. The receptor set was obtained from a human donor in good health (CMV status not recorded). Some clones in this sample may be carry-over from other donors' samples. Both conserved end residues are trimmed from each CDR3. Each record gives: J gene, V gene, CDR3 protein.

TRBJ2-3,TRBV7-4,ASSLLPATQY
TRBJ1-3,TRBV5-5,ASSPFDRLLLDLSGNTIY
TRBJ2-3,TRBV18,ASSPPRDTLSTDTQY
TRBJ2-1,TRBV5-4,ASSLEEGGNNEQF
TRBJ1-2,TRBV7-3,ASSLTAWEGDYT
TRBJ2-1,TRBV7-6,ASSLGTWTEYNEQF
TRBJ1-5,TRBV18,ASSRRDRGPSGNQPQH
TRBJ2-2,TRBV12-3/TRBV12-4,ASTLRVAGATLDTGELF
TRBJ2-1,TRBV7-2,ASSSRKSSYNEQF
TRBJ2-3,TRBV9,ASSVGTGVSTDTQY
TRBJ1-1,TRBV7-2,ASLMVGENTEAF
TRBJ1-1,TRBV5-5,ASPGTGTSGTEAF
TRBJ1-2,TRBV6-2/TRBV6-3,ASSYSKTLGYGYT
TRBJ2-2,TRBV19,ASSRDSVITGELF
TRBJ1-5,TRBV12-5,ASGLGQYSNQPQH
TRBJ1-2,TRBV7-2,ASSIGQGGNGYT